Each of the 17 T cell receptor beta chains below was sequenced from the same sample in a study of blood T cell repertoires in COVID-19. Sequencing was performed with immunoSEQ multiplex PCR; in TCRdb, only in-frame clones are kept and a portion is missing. The table lists roughly 65,000 clones, 65% to 85% of them singletons. Specimen: peripheral blood. All receptors derive from a man in his 60s with acute or convalescent COVID-19.

This clone was recorded a few times. The V and J genes are TRBV7-6 and TRBJ1-1, with 7 bases fitting TRBD1. The CDR3 loop spans 16 amino acids. Germline V gene sequence: CDR1 SGHVS, CDR2 FNYEAQ. Losses at the gene ends were 4 bases for V and 1 base for J; bases not matched to a gene: 9. The CDR3 DNA follows: TGTGCCAGCAGCTACAGACAGGGATCGACGAACACTGAAGCTTTCTTT. Protein: CASSYRQGSTNTEAFF.

There are a few counts of this clone. The gene calls are TRBV19 and TRBJ1-2; 7 nucleotides line up with TRBD1. CDR3 size: 17 residues. Trimming took 4 bases from V and 6 from J; bases not matched to a gene: 17. CDR1 LNHDA and CDR2 SQIVND come from the germline V gene (reference sequence). CDR3 nucleotide sequence: TGTGCCAGTAGTAACACCAAGCGAGTAGGAGGGGGCGATGGCTACACCTTC. Its protein product is CASSNTKRVGGGDGYTF. Full variable domain (outside the CDR3, taken from reference TRBV19 and TRBJ1-2): DGGITQSPKYLFRKEGQNVTLSCEQNLNHDAMYWYRQDPGQGLRLIYYSQIVNDFQKGDIAEGYSVSREKKESFPLTVTSAQKNPTAFYLCASSNTKRVGGGDGYTFGSGTRLTVV.

This clone was seen once. The V and J genes are TRBV27 and TRBJ2-1, with TRBD2 identical over 15 bases. This CDR3 region has 16 residues. Trimming cost V 6 bases and J 2 bases; bases outside gene matches: 2. The germline gives CDR1 MNHEY, CDR2 SMNVEV (reference sequence). The CDR3 sequence is CASSGLAGGTYNEQFF. CDR3 in DNA: TGTGCCAGCAGCGGACTAGCGGGGGGGACCTACAATGAGCAGTTCTTC.

As to this clone: Other DNA sequences in the same sample also yield this CDR3. CDR3 amino acids: CASSFGQDEKLFF. The CDR3, as DNA: TGTGCCAGCTCCTTCGGACAAGATGAAAAACTGTTTTTT. The V call is TRBV18, the J call TRBJ1-4, with D possibly matching TRBD1 (5 bases). This CDR3 is 13 amino acids long. The germline CDR1 and CDR2 sequences are KGHSH and LQKENI. The ends were cut back, 6 bases at V and 6 bases at J, with 11 bases in the middle.

The chain couples TRBV9 to TRBJ1-2; maybe TRBD1 (6 bases). Germline V gene data show CDR1 as SGDLS and CDR2 as YYNGEE. V lost 3 bases and J 4 bases, leaving 34 bases between the germline ends. CDR3 length: 21 residues. CDR3: CASSALIGQRNALSNFYGYTF. The CDR3 nucleotides are TGTGCCAGCAGCGCTTTGATCGGACAGAGAAACGCGTTGAGCAACTTCTATGGCTACACCTTC.

The V and J genes are TRBV7-3 and TRBJ1-1; the D gene is possibly TRBD1 (5 bases). V shed 0 bases and J shed 3 bases, with 8 bases lying between them. The CDR3 is 14 residues long. Germline lookup yields CDR1 SGHTA and CDR2 FQGTGA. This CDR3 reads CASSLTGGDTEAFF. The DNA of the CDR3 is TGTGCCAGCAGCTTAACGGGGGGTGACACTGAAGCTTTCTTT.

The CDR3 is CASSDLGLPSETQYF. The CDR3 DNA is TGTGCCAGCAGTGATCTTGGGCTTCCGAGTGAGACCCAGTACTTC. V and J are TRBV2 and TRBJ2-5; no firm D call. CDR3 size: 15 residues. Germline CDR1 and CDR2: SNHLY and FYNNEI. The V and J ends lost 3 bases and 5 bases respectively, with 16 bases between them.

V and J are TRBV3-1 (or the pseudogene TRBV3-2) and TRBJ1-6, with 8 bases identical to TRBD1. Trimming removed 4 bases from V and 8 bases from J; junction bases left unmatched: 4. This CDR3 spans 14 amino acids. CDR1 and CDR2 from the germline V gene are LGHDT and YNNKEL (reference sequence). CDR3 residues: CASSPPGGDSPLHF. The CDR3 DNA follows: TGTGCCAGCAGCCCCCCAGGGGGCGATTCACCCCTCCACTTT.

The CDR3 loop reads CASSALQGIGNQPQHF. In DNA, the CDR3 is TGTGCCAGTAGTGCCCTACAGGGGATAGGCAATCAGCCCCAGCATTTT. The chain couples TRBV19 to TRBJ1-5; TRBD1 matches at 7 bases. The CDR3 consists of 16 residues. CDR1 is LNHDA, CDR2 SQIVND, per germline (reference sequence). Losses at the gene ends were 5 bases for V and 2 bases for J; bases not matched to a gene: 9.

This clone was observed a few times. The chain uses TRBV18 and TRBJ1-1, with D maybe TRBD1 (5 bases). Germline assignment: CDR1 KGHSH and CDR2 LQKENI. The germline V and J ends were trimmed by 2 bases and 8 bases, with 9 bases remaining between them. The CDR3 length is 12 residues. CDR3 DNA: TGTGCCAGCTCACCAAACGGGGGAGAAGCTTTCTTT. Amino acids: CASSPNGGEAFF.

The rearrangement uses TRBV27 and TRBJ1-6, with D possibly TRBD1 on 6 matching bases. The CDR3 loop spans 15 amino acids. The germline gives CDR1 MNHEY, CDR2 SMNVEV (reference sequence). Trimming cost V 7 bases and J 11 bases, with 21 bases left between them. This CDR3 is CASTSTGGRGAPLHF. CDR3 DNA: TGTGCCAGCACCTCAACGGGGGGGCGCGGGGCACCCCTCCACTTT.

The chain links TRBV4-2 to TRBJ2-5; 10 bases agree with TRBD2. The length of the CDR3 is 16 residues. V was pared by 1 base and J by 5 bases, with 7 bases of the junction left unmatched. The germline CDR1 and CDR2 sequences are LGHNA and YNFKEQ. CDR3 DNA: TGTGCCAGCAGCCAAGCGGCAAGTAGCGGGGGGGAGACCCAGTACTTC. It translates to CASSQAASSGGETQYF.

The V call is TRBV6-4, the J call TRBJ2-1; 7 positions agree with TRBD2. V dropped 4 bases and J dropped 8; count of bases not matched to a gene: 5. The CDR3 covers 13 residues. In germline, CDR1 is MRHNA, CDR2 SNTAGT. This CDR3 is CASSGTSVDEQFF. CDR3 bases: TGTGCCAGCAGTGGTACTAGCGTAGATGAGCAGTTCTTC.

The chain links TRBV3-1 (or the pseudogene TRBV3-2) to TRBJ1-1; TRBD1 aligns across 9 bases. In germline, CDR1 is LGHDT, CDR2 YNNKEL (reference sequence). V lost 4 bases and J lost 1; bases outside the gene matches: 4. This CDR3 comprises 15 residues. DNA of the CDR3: TGTGCCAGCAGCCCTACGGGACAGGGGAACACTGAAGCTTTCTTT. Translating it yields CASSPTGQGNTEAFF.

The chain links TRBV19 to TRBJ2-6; D is unresolved. V was clipped by 3 bases and J by 2 bases, with 8 bases between them. CDR3 length: 15 residues. Germline lookup yields CDR1 LNHDA and CDR2 SQIVND (reference sequence). The DNA for the CDR3 is TGTGCCAGTAGTATTTTTGTCGCTGGGGCCAACGTCCTGACTTTC. Its translation: CASSIFVAGANVLTF.

The chain uses TRBV7-2 and TRBJ1-3; TRBD1 matches at 9 bases. Germline V gene data show CDR1 as SGHTA and CDR2 as FQGNSA. V was pared by 5 bases and J by 4 bases, with 3 bases of the junction left unmatched. The CDR3 is 14 amino acids. CDR3 amino acids: CASSTGQGGNTIYF. The CDR3, as DNA: TGTGCCAGCAGCACTGGACAGGGGGGAAACACCATATATTTT.

V usage is TRBV5-5 and J usage is TRBJ1-2; the match to TRBD1 covers 7 bases. Germline CDR1 is SGHKS and CDR2 is YYEKEE (reference sequence). The CDR3 extends over 15 amino acids. The V and J ends lost 4 bases and 7 bases, in that order; junction bases with no gene match: 13. CDR3 coding DNA: TGTGCCAGCAGCCAGGGACAGACCTGGGGAGGTGGCTACACCTTC. Translated: CASSQGQTWGGGYTF.